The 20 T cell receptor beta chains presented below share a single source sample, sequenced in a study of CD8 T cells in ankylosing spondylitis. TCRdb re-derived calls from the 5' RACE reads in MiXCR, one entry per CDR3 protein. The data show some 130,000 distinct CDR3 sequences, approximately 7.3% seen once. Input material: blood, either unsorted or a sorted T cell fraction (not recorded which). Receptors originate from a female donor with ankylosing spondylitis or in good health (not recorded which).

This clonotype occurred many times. Written as DNA, the CDR3 is TGCGCCAGCAGCCGGGGGGGCAGGGATGCAGATACGCAGTATTTT. It translates to CASSRGGRDADTQYF. V is TRBV5-1 and J is TRBJ2-3; 8 positions agree with TRBD2. The ends lost 4 bases at V and 4 bases at J; junction bases unmatched: 8. Germline V gives CDR1 SGHRS, CDR2 YFSETQ. The CDR3 length is 15 residues.

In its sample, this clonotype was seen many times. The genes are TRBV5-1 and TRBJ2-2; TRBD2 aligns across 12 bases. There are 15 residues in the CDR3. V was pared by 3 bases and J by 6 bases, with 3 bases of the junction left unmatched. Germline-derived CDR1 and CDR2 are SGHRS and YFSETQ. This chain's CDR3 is CASSSGLAGPGELFF. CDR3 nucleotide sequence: TGCGCCAGCAGCTCGGGACTAGCGGGCCCCGGGGAGCTGTTTTTT.

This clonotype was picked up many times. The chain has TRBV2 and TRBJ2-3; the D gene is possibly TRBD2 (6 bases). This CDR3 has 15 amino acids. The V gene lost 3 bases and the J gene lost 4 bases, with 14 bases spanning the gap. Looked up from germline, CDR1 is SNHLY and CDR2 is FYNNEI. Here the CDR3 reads CASSDSGWQSDTQYF. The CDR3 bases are TGTGCCAGCAGTGATAGCGGCTGGCAGTCAGATACGCAGTATTTT.

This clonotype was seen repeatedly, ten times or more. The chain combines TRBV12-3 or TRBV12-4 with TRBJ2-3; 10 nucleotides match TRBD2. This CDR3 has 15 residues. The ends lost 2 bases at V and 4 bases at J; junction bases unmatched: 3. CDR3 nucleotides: TGTGCCAGCAGTTTAACGCTAGCGGGGGCAGATACGCAGTATTTT. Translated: CASSLTLAGADTQYF.

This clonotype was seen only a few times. CDR3 nucleotide sequence: TGTGCCAGCAGCTTATTGGTTGGGGCCACTGAAGCTTTCTTT. Its protein is CASSLLVGATEAFF. The chain carries TRBV7-2 and TRBJ1-1, with a possible D match to TRBD1 (5 bases). Deletions cut 2 bases from V and 4 bases from J, with 11 bases between. CDR1 is SGHTA, CDR2 FQGNSA, per germline. The CDR3 contains 14 residues. Variable domain in full (rest from reference TRBV7-2 and TRBJ1-1): GAGVSQSPSNKVTEKGKDVELRCDPISGHTALYWYRQSLGQGLEFLIYFQGNSAPDKSGLPSDRFSAERTGGSVSTLTIQRTQQEDSAVYLCASSLLVGATEAFFGQGTRLTVV.

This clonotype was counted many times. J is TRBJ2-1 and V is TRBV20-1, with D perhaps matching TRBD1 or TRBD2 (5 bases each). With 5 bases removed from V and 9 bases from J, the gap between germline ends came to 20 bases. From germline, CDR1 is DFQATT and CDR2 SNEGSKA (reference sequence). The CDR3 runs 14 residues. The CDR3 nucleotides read TGCAGTGCTGGGACCTCGGGCGGGCCTAGTGAGCAGTTCTTC. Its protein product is CSAGTSGGPSEQFF.

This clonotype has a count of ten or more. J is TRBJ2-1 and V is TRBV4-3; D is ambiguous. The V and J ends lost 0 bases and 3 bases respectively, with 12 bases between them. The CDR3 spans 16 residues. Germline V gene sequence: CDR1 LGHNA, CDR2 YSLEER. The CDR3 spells CASSQDLERNYNEQFF. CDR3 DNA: TGCGCCAGCAGCCAAGATCTCGAACGAAACTACAATGAGCAGTTCTTC.

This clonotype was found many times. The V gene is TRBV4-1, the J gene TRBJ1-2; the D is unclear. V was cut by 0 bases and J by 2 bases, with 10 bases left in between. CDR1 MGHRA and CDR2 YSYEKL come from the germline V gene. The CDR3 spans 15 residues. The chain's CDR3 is CASSQDQLKNYGYTF. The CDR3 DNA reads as TGCGCCAGCAGCCAAGATCAATTGAAGAACTATGGCTACACCTTC.

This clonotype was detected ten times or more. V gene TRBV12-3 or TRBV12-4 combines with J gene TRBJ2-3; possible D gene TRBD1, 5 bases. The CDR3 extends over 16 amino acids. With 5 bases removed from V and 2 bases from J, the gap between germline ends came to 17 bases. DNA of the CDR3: TGTGCCAGCAGTCCCGACAGAGGTGGTATCACAGATACGCAGTATTTT. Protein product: CASSPDRGGITDTQYF.

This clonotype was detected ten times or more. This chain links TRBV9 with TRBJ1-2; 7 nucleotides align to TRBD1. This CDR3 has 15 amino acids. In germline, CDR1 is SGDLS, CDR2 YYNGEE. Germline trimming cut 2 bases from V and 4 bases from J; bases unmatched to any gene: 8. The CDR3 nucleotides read TGTGCCAGCAGCGTTTCGGGACAGCCAGTCTATGGCTACACCTTC. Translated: CASSVSGQPVYGYTF. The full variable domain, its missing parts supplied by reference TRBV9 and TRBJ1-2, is DSGVTQTPKHLITATGQRVTLRCSPRSGDLSVYWYQQSLDQGLQFLIQYYNGEERAKGNILERFSAQQFPDLHSELNLSSLELGDSALYFCASSVSGQPVYGYTFGSGTRLTVV.

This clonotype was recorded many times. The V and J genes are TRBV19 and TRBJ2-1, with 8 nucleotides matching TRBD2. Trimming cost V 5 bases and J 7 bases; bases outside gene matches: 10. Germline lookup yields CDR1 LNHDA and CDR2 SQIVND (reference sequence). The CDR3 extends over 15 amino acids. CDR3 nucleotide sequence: TGTGCCAGTAGTGAACTCGGGACTAGAGGGAATGAGCAGTTCTTC. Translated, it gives CASSELGTRGNEQFF. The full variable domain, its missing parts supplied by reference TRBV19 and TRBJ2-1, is DGGITQSPKYLFRKEGQNVTLSCEQNLNHDAMYWYRQDPGQGLRLIYYSQIVNDFQKGDIAEGYSVSREKKESFPLTVTSAQKNPTAFYLCASSELGTRGNEQFFGPGTRLTVL.

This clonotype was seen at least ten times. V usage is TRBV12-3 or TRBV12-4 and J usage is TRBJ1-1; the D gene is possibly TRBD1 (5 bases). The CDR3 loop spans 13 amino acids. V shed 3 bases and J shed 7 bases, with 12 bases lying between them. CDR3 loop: CASSLRQPGEAFF. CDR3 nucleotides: TGTGCCAGCAGTTTGAGACAGCCTGGTGAAGCTTTCTTT.

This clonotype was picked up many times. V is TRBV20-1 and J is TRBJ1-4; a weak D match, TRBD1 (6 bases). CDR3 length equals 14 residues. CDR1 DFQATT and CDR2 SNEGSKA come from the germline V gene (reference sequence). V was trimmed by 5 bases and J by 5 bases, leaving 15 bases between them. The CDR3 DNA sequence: TGCAGTGCTGCATGGTCAGGGGCGAATGAAAAACTGTTTTTT. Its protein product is CSAAWSGANEKLFF.

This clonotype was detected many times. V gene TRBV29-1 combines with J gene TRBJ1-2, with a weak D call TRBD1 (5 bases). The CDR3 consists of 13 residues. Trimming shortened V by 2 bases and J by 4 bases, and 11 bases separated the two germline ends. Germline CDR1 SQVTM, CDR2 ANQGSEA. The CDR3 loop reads CSVELGPGYGYTF. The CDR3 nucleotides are TGCAGCGTTGAATTGGGGCCTGGCTATGGCTACACCTTC.

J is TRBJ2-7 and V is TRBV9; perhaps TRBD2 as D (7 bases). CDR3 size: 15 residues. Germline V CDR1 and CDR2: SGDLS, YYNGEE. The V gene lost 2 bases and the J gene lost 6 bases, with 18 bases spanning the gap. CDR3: CASSVSTRGGAEQYF. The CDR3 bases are TGTGCCAGCAGCGTTTCGACTAGGGGGGGAGCCGAGCAGTACTTC.

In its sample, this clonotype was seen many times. The CDR3 DNA sequence: TGTGCCAGCAGTATGGGTGAGGCCTACAATGAGCAGTTCTTC. Translation gives CASSMGEAYNEQFF. The V gene is TRBV12-3 or TRBV12-4, the J gene TRBJ2-1; D gene unclear. V lost 5 bases and J lost 2, with 10 bases in between. CDR3 length: 14 amino acids.

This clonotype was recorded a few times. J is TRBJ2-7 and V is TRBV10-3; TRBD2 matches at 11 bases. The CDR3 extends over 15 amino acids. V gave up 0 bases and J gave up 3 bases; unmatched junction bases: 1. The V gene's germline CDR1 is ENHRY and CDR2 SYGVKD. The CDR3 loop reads CAISESGTSGYEQYF. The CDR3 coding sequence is TGTGCCATCAGTGAGTCCGGGACTAGCGGCTACGAGCAGTACTTC.

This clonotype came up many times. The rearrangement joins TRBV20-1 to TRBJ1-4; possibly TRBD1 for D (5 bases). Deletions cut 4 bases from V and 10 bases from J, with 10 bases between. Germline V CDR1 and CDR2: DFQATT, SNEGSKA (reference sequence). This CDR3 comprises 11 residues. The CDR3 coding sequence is TGCAGTGCTATACTGGGGGGAAAACTGTTTTTT. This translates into CSAILGGKLFF.

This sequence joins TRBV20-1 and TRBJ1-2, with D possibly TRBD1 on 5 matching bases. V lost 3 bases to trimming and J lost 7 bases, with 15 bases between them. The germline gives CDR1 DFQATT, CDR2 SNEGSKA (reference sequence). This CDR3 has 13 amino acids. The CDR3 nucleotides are TGCAGTGCTAGTGGGGTAGCAGGGACTGGCTACACCTTC. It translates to CSASGVAGTGYTF.

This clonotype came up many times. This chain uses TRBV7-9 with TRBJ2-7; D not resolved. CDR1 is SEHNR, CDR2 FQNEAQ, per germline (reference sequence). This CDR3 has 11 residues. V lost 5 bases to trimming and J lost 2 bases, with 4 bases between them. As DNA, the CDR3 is TGTGCCAGCAGCGGAACCTACGAGCAGTACTTC. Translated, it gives CASSGTYEQYF.